This note documents a single T cell receptor beta chain sequence. There is no known antigen for this receptor. No base-level quality is on record; no much larger clone is a single base apart. The source of the sample is a study of blood T cell repertoires in COVID-19 (dated by TCRdb to the early 2020s). With respect to the entire study: Collaborator samples came from the United States, Italy and Spain and covered acute and convalescent phases of COVID-19. Deeply sampled blood TCRbeta repertoires from subjects exposed to, actively infected with, or recovered from COVID-19 were included in the dataset. The samples were drawn from the first 160 participants of the ongoing ImmuneRACE study and from more than 1,000 subjects provided by 6 global collaborators. The prospective study material was composed of cDNA or gDNA derived from T cells, B-cell-depleted T cells, or PBMCs. The repertoires were released in a freely available public database meant as a resource for research on the immune response to SARS-CoV-2. Nearly every sample came with metadata listing a de-identified subject ID, COVID-19 status, age in years and sex. HLA class I and class II types, where available, came from metadata supplied by the sample provider rather than from assay-based typing.

As encoded in the germline V gene, CDR1 is KGHSH while CDR2 is LQKENI. Trimming takes 5 bases off V and 3 bases off J; junction bases not matched to a gene: 5. CDR3 length: 16 amino acids, cysteine to phenylalanine. Only CDR3 DNA remains: 48 bases, in frame from the first base. The paper's findings and limits, for the study overall: How much clinical and demographic metadata was included differed by source and by participant, and the metadata was provided uncurated.

The immunoSEQ Assay, a bias-controlled multiplex PCR, was used to amplify TCRbeta CDR3 regions from genomic DNA. The original pipeline was this. Within the assay, amplification of reference gene primers was used to estimate how many nucleated cells each sample contained. To quantify the absolute abundance of each unique TCRbeta CDR3 rearrangement, sequence reads were collapsed and filtered. Productive Simpson clonality was computed per sample as the square root of Simpson's diversity index over productive rearrangements. The source is immuneACCESS, and TCRdb retained only in-frame sequences with V and J called. Part of the clones is not carried over; for the studies checked, unresolved V genes explain less than half of this, and the remainder is unexplained. V and J calls and clone size are as listed in that table; D and trimming were resolved from the DNA. Here the sample has 50,000 or so clones; more than 80% occur a single time. The ten biggest clones cover around 14% of the sample.

Collaborating institutions collected whole blood in K2EDTA tubes following their own protocols. Collaborator samples were shipped for TCRbeta analysis as frozen whole blood, isolated PBMCs, or DNA extracted from either sample type. This clonotype originated in a human donor with active COVID-19. The donor label of this sample is uncertain. The material sequenced was peripheral blood. The V and J segments used are TRBV18 and TRBJ2-6; 9 central nucleotides agree with TRBD1. CDR3 sequence: CASSTGTGSGANVLTF. The DNA sequence follows: TGTGCCAGCTCAACCGGGACAGGGAGTGGGGCCAACGTCCTGACTTTC.